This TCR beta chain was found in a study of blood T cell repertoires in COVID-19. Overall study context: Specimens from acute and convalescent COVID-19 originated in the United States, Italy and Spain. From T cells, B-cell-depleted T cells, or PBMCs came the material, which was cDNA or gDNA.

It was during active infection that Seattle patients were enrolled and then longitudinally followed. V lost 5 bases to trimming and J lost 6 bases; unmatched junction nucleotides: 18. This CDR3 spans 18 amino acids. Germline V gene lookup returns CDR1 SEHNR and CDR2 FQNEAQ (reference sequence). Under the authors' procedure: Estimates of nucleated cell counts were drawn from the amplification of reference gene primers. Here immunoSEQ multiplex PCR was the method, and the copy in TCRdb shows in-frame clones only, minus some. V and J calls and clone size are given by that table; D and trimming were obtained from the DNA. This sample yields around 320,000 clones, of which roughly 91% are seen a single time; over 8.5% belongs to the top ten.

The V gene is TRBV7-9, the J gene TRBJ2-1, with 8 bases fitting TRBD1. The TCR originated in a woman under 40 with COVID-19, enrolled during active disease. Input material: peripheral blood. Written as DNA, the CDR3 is TGTGCCAGCAGCACCCAATCTTCCGGGACAGGAATCGTCAATGAGCAGTTCTTC. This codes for CASSTQSSGTGIVNEQFF.